The 13 T cell receptor beta chains below all came from one sample that was sequenced in a study of blood T cell repertoires in COVID-19. Profiling relied on immunoSEQ multiplex PCR, and the TCRdb table lists in-frame clones only, not all of them. The sample lists approximately 220,000 clones, approximately 90% occurring once. The sequenced sample consisted of PBMCs or T cells enriched from blood (not recorded which). These receptors were collected from a woman between 25 and 40 years old who had recovered from COVID-19.

The rearrangement uses TRBV24-1 and TRBJ2-1; 8 bases match TRBD1. Germline V gene data show CDR1 as KGHDR and CDR2 as SFDVKD. Trimming removed 8 bases from V and 8 bases from J; junction bases left unmatched: 7. The CDR3 is made up of 13 amino acids. CDR3 loop: CATMDRAEDEQFF. CDR3 DNA: TGTGCCACCATGGACAGGGCGGAGGATGAGCAGTTCTTC.

V usage is TRBV27 and J usage is TRBJ2-5; 12 bases map to TRBD2. Germline V CDR1 and CDR2: MNHEY, SMNVEV (reference sequence). The CDR3 covers 16 residues. V lost 4 bases, J lost 7 bases, and 10 bases stayed unmatched. The CDR3 coding sequence is TGTGCCAGCAGTTCAACTAGCGGGGGGTCTGGGTGGACCCAGTACTTC. This codes for CASSSTSGGSGWTQYF.

This chain uses TRBV4-2 with TRBJ1-4, with D uncertain. The V gene lost 5 bases and the J gene lost 0 bases, with 13 bases spanning the gap. The germline V gene encodes CDR1 LGHNA and CDR2 YNFKEQ. The CDR3 loop spans 16 amino acids. As DNA, the CDR3 is TGTGCCAGCAGCGAAGCCCCAACAACAACTAATGAAAAACTGTTTTTT. Translating gives CASSEAPTTTNEKLFF.

The V gene is TRBV4-3, the J gene TRBJ1-1; D is unresolved. V was shortened by 4 bases and J by 0 bases, with 15 bases between the two germline ends. The CDR3 has 16 amino acids. Germline lookup yields CDR1 LGHNA and CDR2 YSLEER. The CDR3 spells CASSPIGTTMNTEAFF. The CDR3 DNA sequence: TGCGCCAGCAGCCCGATAGGCACGACAATGAACACTGAAGCTTTCTTT.

This clone came up a few times. V and J are TRBV12-3 or TRBV12-4 and TRBJ1-3; unclear D gene. This CDR3 is built from 13 residues. Trimming took 3 bases from V and 3 from J, leaving 6 bases between them. Here the CDR3 reads CASSFPVGNTIYF. Here the CDR3 DNA reads TGTGCCAGCAGTTTCCCGGTTGGAAACACCATATATTTT.

The chain combines TRBV9 with TRBJ1-1; D unresolved. This CDR3 region has 16 residues. Trimming left V 1 base short and J 5 bases short, with 18 bases between. Germline V gives CDR1 SGDLS, CDR2 YYNGEE. Written as DNA, the CDR3 is TGTGCCAGCAGCGTAAGCACCTCGCGGGTTGAAACTGAAGCTTTCTTT. This codes for CASSVSTSRVETEAFF.

The chain joins TRBV19 to TRBJ1-2, with TRBD1 identical over 8 bases. The trim removed 6 bases at V and 4 bases at J, leaving 16 bases unmatched. The CDR3 spans 17 residues. Germline V gene lookup returns CDR1 LNHDA and CDR2 SQIVND (reference sequence). The DNA for the CDR3 is TGTGCCAGTAGGCCCCGGAGCCGACAGGGGCAGGGCTATGGCTACACCTTC. Its protein is CASRPRSRQGQGYGYTF.

J is TRBJ1-2 and V is TRBV29-1, with unresolved D. The V end was cut by 4 bases, the J end by 3 bases, with 9 bases between. Per germline, CDR1 SQVTM and CDR2 ANQGSEA. The CDR3 has 12 amino acids. CDR3 nucleotide sequence: TGCAGCGTTGGGGCTCAGGACTATGGCTACACCTTC. Its translation is CSVGAQDYGYTF.

This rearrangement joins TRBV10-3 to TRBJ1-4; 8 bases line up with TRBD1. V lost 1 base, J lost 6 bases, and 4 bases stayed unmatched. The CDR3 length is 15 residues. Germline CDR1 is ENHRY and CDR2 is SYGVKD. CDR3 DNA sequence: TGTGCCATCAGTGAGTTGGGACAGGCCGATGAAAAACTGTTTTTT. This encodes CAISELGQADEKLFF.

The chain joins TRBV2 to TRBJ1-4; D remains unclear. Germline V gives CDR1 SNHLY, CDR2 FYNNEI. V was clipped by 6 bases and J by 8 bases, with 19 bases between them. The CDR3 runs to 15 residues. Here the CDR3 DNA reads TGTGCCAGCAGGGAGGACCAGGACGGAGGGGAAAAACTGTTTTTT. Its translation is CASREDQDGGEKLFF.

The chain employs TRBV21-1 and TRBJ2-5; TRBD1 is taken as the D call from the table, unchecked against the DNA. TRBV21-1 is listed as a pseudogene. CDR3 length: 13 amino acids. In DNA, the CDR3 is TGTGCCAACACGACAGGGATGGAGGAGACCCAGTACTTC. Residues: CANTTGMEETQYF.

This sequence joins TRBV12-5 and TRBJ2-3, with D perhaps matching TRBD2 (5 bases). Trimming pared 0 bases from V and 4 bases from J, leaving 8 bases between. CDR3 size: 14 residues. Germline V CDR1 and CDR2: LGHNT, FRNRAP. The CDR3 spells CASGLVPGADTQYF. The DNA of the CDR3 is TGTGCTAGTGGTTTGGTACCCGGGGCAGATACGCAGTATTTT.

This rearrangement joins TRBV7-2 to TRBJ2-7; 10 nucleotides match TRBD1. With V trimmed by 5 bases and J by 1 base, 2 bases remained unmatched. CDR1 is SGHTA and CDR2 is FQGNSA in the germline V gene. CDR3 length: 14 amino acids. The CDR3: CASSRDRGSYEQYF. CDR3 nucleotide sequence: TGTGCCAGCAGCAGGGACAGGGGATCCTACGAGCAGTACTTC.